A single sample is the source of the 25 T cell receptor beta chains below, sequenced in a study of T cells in Graves' hyperthyroidism and ophthalmopathy. Using RNA transcripts as the source, TCR beta CDR3 regions were amplified. RT-PCR in the first round (using the HTBI primer set) targeted the TCR CDR3. TCRdb reprocessed the multiplex PCR reads via MiXCR and lists one record per CDR3 protein. The sample includes hundreds of thousands of distinct CDR3 sequences, around 38% of them seen just once. What was sequenced was blood. The receptors stem from a man aged 18 to 29 with Graves' hyperthyroidism.

In its sample, this clonotype was seen a few times. V is TRBV9 and J is TRBJ2-5; tentatively, D is TRBD2 (7 bases). Germline V gene lookup returns CDR1 SGDLS and CDR2 YYNGEE. Trimming stripped 3 bases from V and 5 bases from J, with 14 bases between. The CDR3 runs to 14 residues. CDR3 sequence: CASSAGGGLETQYF. CDR3 sequence (DNA): TGTGCCAGCAGCGCTGGGGGGGGCCTTGAGACCCAGTACTTC.

This clonotype showed up many times. The rearrangement joins TRBV15 to TRBJ2-5, with D tentatively TRBD2 (7 bases). CDR3 size: 18 residues. In germline, CDR1 is LNHNV, CDR2 YYDKDF (reference sequence). Trimming took 0 bases from V and 5 from J, leaving 22 bases between them. CDR3 sequence (DNA): TGTGCCACCAGCAGAGATCTCGCCAGCGGGGCTGGGGGCGAGACCCAGTACTTC. Amino acids: CATSRDLASGAGGETQYF.

This clonotype was counted between two and nine times. The gene calls are TRBV6-5 and TRBJ1-3; D remains ambiguous. Trimming removed 6 bases from V and 0 bases from J, with 9 bases in between. The CDR3 contains 14 residues. Per the germline V gene, CDR1 is MNHEY and CDR2 is SVGAGI. CDR3 loop: CASSPESSGNTIYF. CDR3 bases: TGTGCCAGCAGCCCTGAAAGCTCTGGAAACACCATATATTTT.

This clonotype was seen many times. J is TRBJ1-6 and V is TRBV7-9, with 7 bases aligning to TRBD1. The CDR3 length is 14 residues. In germline, CDR1 is SEHNR, CDR2 FQNEAQ (reference sequence). With 5 bases clipped from V and 9 bases from J, the junction kept 7 bases outside the gene matches. The chain's CDR3 is CASSNQGERSPLHF. The CDR3, as DNA: TGTGCCAGCAGCAACCAGGGGGAGCGTTCACCCCTCCACTTT.

This clonotype has more than one count but fewer than ten. The chain carries TRBV4-1 and TRBJ1-3, with no clear D. V lost 0 bases and J 5 bases, leaving 14 bases between the germline ends. CDR1 and CDR2 (germline): MGHRA, YSYEKL. CDR3 length: 16 amino acids. The CDR3 is CASSQDPAETRNTIYF. CDR3 nucleotides: TGCGCCAGCAGCCAAGATCCAGCAGAAACAAGAAACACCATATATTTT.

The chain is built from TRBV6-5 and TRBJ1-2, with 8 bases matching TRBD1. V dropped 4 bases and J dropped 5; count of bases not matched to a gene: 9. The CDR3 covers 15 residues. Per germline, CDR1 MNHEY and CDR2 SVGAGI. CDR3 nucleotides: TGTGCCAGCAGTTTAGCGGAAACAGGGGGGTATGGCTACACCTTC. Translation gives CASSLAETGGYGYTF.

Remarks on this clonotype: Being one base from a much bigger clone, this may be a read error. J is TRBJ2-7 and V is TRBV7-2; perhaps TRBD1 as D (5 bases). Germline V gene sequence: CDR1 SGHTA, CDR2 FQGNSA. The CDR3 sequence is 14 residues long. CDR3 bases: TGTGCCAGCGGTGACAGCCGATTCTCTTACGGGCAGTACTTC. It translates to CASGDSRFSYGQYF.

V gene TRBV7-9 combines with J gene TRBJ2-5, with D perhaps TRBD2 (6 bases). The V and J ends lost 5 bases and 6 bases respectively, with 10 bases between them. Germline V gene data show CDR1 as SEHNR and CDR2 as FQNEAQ (reference sequence). This CDR3 contains 12 residues. The CDR3 here is CASSQGGQTQYF. CDR3 DNA sequence: TGTGCCAGCAGCCAAGGAGGGCAGACCCAGTACTTC. Drawing the rest from reference TRBV7-9 and TRBJ2-5, the complete variable domain is DTGVSQNPRHKITKRGQNVTFRCDPISEHNRLYWYRQTLGQGPEFLTYFQNEAQLEKSRLLSDRFSAERPKGSFSTLEIQRTEQGDSAMYLCASSQGGQTQYFGPGTRLLVL.

This clonotype showed up just a few times. The chain carries TRBV20-1 and TRBJ2-5; 10 positions agree with TRBD2. CDR1 DFQATT and CDR2 SNEGSKA come from the germline V gene (reference sequence). Trimming cost V 2 bases and J 4 bases; bases outside gene matches: 4. The CDR3 sequence is 14 residues long. The chain's CDR3 is CSARPAGGRETQYF. The DNA for the CDR3 is TGCAGTGCTAGACCAGCGGGAGGGCGAGAGACCCAGTACTTC.

The rearrangement joins TRBV7-2 to TRBJ2-2; D possibly corresponds to TRBD1 (6 bases). Germline CDR1 reads SGHTA; CDR2 reads FQGNSA. The CDR3 consists of 17 residues. V gave up 5 bases and J gave up 5 bases, with 21 bases separating them. The CDR3 protein is CASSPPLRQAGTGELFF. The CDR3 region has the DNA TGTGCCAGCAGCCCCCCTCTTAGACAGGCCGGGACCGGGGAGCTGTTTTTT. Full variable domain (rest looked up from reference TRBV7-2 and TRBJ2-2): GAGVSQSPSNKVTEKGKDVELRCDPISGHTALYWYRQSLGQGLEFLIYFQGNSAPDKSGLPSDRFSAERTGGSVSTLTIQRTQQEDSAVYLCASSPPLRQAGTGELFFGEGSRLTVL.

The chain couples TRBV29-1 to TRBJ2-7; no clear D gene. The CDR3 is 12 residues long. The germline gives CDR1 SQVTM, CDR2 ANQGSEA. The V end lost 8 bases, the J end lost 3 bases, and 14 bases lay between the germline ends. The DNA for the CDR3 is TGCAGCTTAAGTGCAGTCGGCTACGAGCAGTACTTC. Translation gives CSLSAVGYEQYF.

A note on this clonotype: One junction end disagrees with the germline gene, perhaps due to a read error. This chain joins TRBV5-4 and TRBJ1-1; 8 positions match TRBD1. The CDR3 covers 16 residues. Per the germline V gene, CDR1 is SGHNT and CDR2 is YYREEE (reference sequence). The chain's CDR3 is CASSQDRGTLGTEAFF. The CDR3 nucleotides are TGCGCCAGCAGCCAAGACAGGGGCACTCTTGGCACTGAAGCTTTCTTT.

The gene calls are TRBV20-1 and TRBJ1-2; the D gene is possibly TRBD1 (5 bases). Germline lookup yields CDR1 DFQATT and CDR2 SNEGSKA (reference sequence). The CDR3 totals 12 residues. V was cut by 6 bases and J by 7 bases, with 15 bases left in between. The CDR3 sequence is CSASSVGAGYTF. DNA of the CDR3: TGCAGTGCCAGCAGTGTCGGGGCTGGCTACACCTTC.

The chain joins TRBV29-1 to TRBJ2-7, with 11 nucleotides matching TRBD1. In germline, CDR1 is SQVTM, CDR2 ANQGSEA. This CDR3 spans 13 amino acids. The trim removed 6 bases at V and 3 bases at J, leaving 4 bases unmatched. The CDR3 DNA is TGCAGCGTAGGGGGACAGGGGGGCTACGAGCAGTACTTC. This translates into CSVGGQGGYEQYF.

The CDR3 DNA is TGTGCCAGCAGCGGACTAGCGGGAGGCCTTCACTCCTACGAGCAGTACTTC. This sequence encodes CASSGLAGGLHSYEQYF. J is TRBJ2-7 and V is TRBV9; TRBD2 matches at 13 bases. This CDR3 region has 17 residues. Germline V gene lookup returns CDR1 SGDLS and CDR2 YYNGEE. V shed 3 bases and J 0 bases; nucleotides not matched to a gene: 6.

This clonotype has a handful of counts. The rearrangement links TRBV5-8 to TRBJ2-7, with a weak D call TRBD1 (6 bases). Trimming pared 4 bases from V and 5 bases from J, leaving 13 bases between. The CDR3 extends over 13 amino acids. Germline V gene lookup returns CDR1 SGHTS and CDR2 YDEGEE. The CDR3 nucleotides read TGTGCCAGCAGCCAACAGGGTTCCCACGAGCAGTACTTC. This gives the protein CASSQQGSHEQYF.

This chain uses TRBV5-8 with TRBJ1-1; D ambiguous. Per germline, CDR1 SGHTS and CDR2 YDEGEE. V lost 8 bases to trimming and J lost 1 base, with 15 bases between them. The CDR3 sequence is 14 residues long. CDR3 residues: CASSLSEWNTEAFF. The CDR3, as DNA: TGTGCCAGTAGCCTCTCTGAGTGGAACACTGAAGCTTTCTTT.

CDR3 sequence: CASNGNSPPYEQYF. DNA of the CDR3: TGCGCCAGCAATGGAAACAGTCCCCCCTACGAGCAGTACTTC. This chain links TRBV5-1 with TRBJ2-7, with unresolved D. This CDR3 is built from 14 residues. CDR1 and CDR2 from the germline V gene are SGHRS and YFSETQ. Trimming left V 6 bases short and J 2 bases short, with 15 bases between.

The chain links TRBV10-3 to TRBJ2-7; 8 nucleotides line up with TRBD2. CDR1 and CDR2 (germline): ENHRY, SYGVKD. Losses at the gene ends were 6 bases for V and 6 bases for J; bases not matched to a gene: 13. This CDR3 spans 15 amino acids. Here the CDR3 DNA reads TGTGCCATCAGGGCCAGCGGGGGTCTCGTTGGCGAGCAGTACTTC. Amino acids: CAIRASGGLVGEQYF.

This clonotype was seen at least ten times. An end of the junction does not agree with germline; a read error may underlie this. This chain uses TRBV20-1 with TRBJ1-5, with D uncertain. The CDR3 contains 13 residues. Germline-derived CDR1 and CDR2 are DFQATT and SNEGSKA (reference sequence). CDR3 nucleotide sequence: TGCAGTGCTAGGTCCCCCGGAGATCATCCCCAGCATTTT. Residues: CSARSPGDHPQHF.

As concerns this clonotype: This clone may be a read error of a much larger clone one base away. The J gene is TRBJ2-7, the V gene TRBV7-8, with D hard to call. The CDR3 has 13 residues. The V and J ends lost 5 bases and 6 bases respectively, with 14 bases between them. Germline CDR1 SGHVS, CDR2 FQNEAQ. The CDR3 loop reads CASSTGPACEQYF. CDR3 nucleotide sequence: TGTGCCAGCAGCACTGGACCCGCCTGCGAGCAGTACTTC.

This clonotype was picked up a small number of times. The rearrangement joins TRBV20-1 to TRBJ1-1; 7 bases are a match to TRBD1. Per germline, CDR1 DFQATT and CDR2 SNEGSKA (reference sequence). With V trimmed by 6 bases and J by 0 bases, 4 bases remained unmatched. The CDR3 spans 13 residues. This CDR3 is CSAETGLNTEAFF. CDR3 coding DNA: TGCAGTGCCGAGACAGGGCTGAACACTGAAGCTTTCTTT.

The chain combines TRBV7-2 with TRBJ2-5; 13 bases align to TRBD2. This CDR3 spans 16 amino acids. The germline gives CDR1 SGHTA, CDR2 FQGNSA. Trimming cost V 5 bases and J 5 bases; bases outside gene matches: 8. DNA for the CDR3: TGTGCCAGCAGCCAGGGACTAGCGGGGAGTGTGGAGACCCAGTACTTC. Translating it yields CASSQGLAGSVETQYF.

Comment on this clonotype: The junction shows a germline mismatch at one end, possibly a read error. CDR3 sequence: CASSQFASTNSPLHF. The CDR3 bases are TGCGCCAGCAGCCAGTTTGCCAGCACTAATTCACCCCTCCACTTT. The chain links TRBV11-2 to TRBJ1-6; D ambiguous. This CDR3 is built from 15 residues. Germline V CDR1 and CDR2: SGHAT, FQNNGV.

The chain uses TRBV29-1 and TRBJ2-7; tentatively, D is TRBD1 (7 bases). The V end was cut by 8 bases, the J end by 2 bases, with 19 bases between. The CDR3 has 14 amino acids. From germline, CDR1 is SQVTM and CDR2 ANQGSEA. The CDR3 DNA follows: TGCAGCCCTCAGGGGGTCAGGGGGGCCTACGAGCAGTACTTC. Protein product: CSPQGVRGAYEQYF.